Detailed here is one T cell receptor beta chain. The sample is drawn from a study of blood T cell repertoires in COVID-19. Study as a whole: COVID-19 samples collected from the United States, Italy and Spain covered acute and convalescent phases. T cells, B-cell-depleted T cells, or PBMCs supplied cDNA or gDNA.

This CDR3 is 15 amino acids long. Germline V gives CDR1 MNHEY, CDR2 SVGEGT. V was pared by 6 bases and J by 0 bases, with 3 bases of the junction left unmatched. In the original processing: Estimates of nucleated cell counts were drawn from the amplification of reference gene primers. The assay was immunoSEQ multiplex PCR, and TCRdb's table has in-frame clones only and misses some. That table gives V, J and clone size, and the DNA gave D and trimming. Here the sample spans about 230,000 clones, 81% being singletons. The chain uses TRBV6-2 or TRBV6-3 and TRBJ2-7; 12 nucleotides match TRBD2. The specimen sequenced was peripheral blood. The sequence was obtained from a woman older than 75 with acute or convalescent COVID-19. CDR3 sequence reads: CASSRLAGASYEQYF. The CDR3 DNA sequence: TGTGCCAGCAGCAGACTAGCGGGAGCCTCCTACGAGCAGTACTTC.